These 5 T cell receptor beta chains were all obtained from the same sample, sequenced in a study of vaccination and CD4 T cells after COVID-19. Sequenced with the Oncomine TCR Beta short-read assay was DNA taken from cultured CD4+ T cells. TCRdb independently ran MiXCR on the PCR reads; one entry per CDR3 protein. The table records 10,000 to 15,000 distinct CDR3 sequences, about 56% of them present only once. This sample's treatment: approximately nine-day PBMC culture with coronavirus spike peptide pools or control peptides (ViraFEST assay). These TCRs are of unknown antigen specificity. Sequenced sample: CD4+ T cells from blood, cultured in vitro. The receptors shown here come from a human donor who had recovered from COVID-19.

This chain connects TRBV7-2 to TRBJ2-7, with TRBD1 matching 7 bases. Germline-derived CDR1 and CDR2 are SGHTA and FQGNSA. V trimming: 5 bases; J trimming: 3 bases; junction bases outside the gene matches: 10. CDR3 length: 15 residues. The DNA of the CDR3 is TGTGCCAGCAGCCTGGGGACAGCCCTACGCTACGAGCAGTACTTC. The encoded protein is CASSLGTALRYEQYF. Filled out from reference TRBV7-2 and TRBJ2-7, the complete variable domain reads GAGVSQSPSNKVTEKGKDVELRCDPISGHTALYWYRQSLGQGLEFLIYFQGNSAPDKSGLPSDRFSAERTGGSVSTLTIQRTQQEDSAVYLCASSLGTALRYEQYFGPGTRLTVT.

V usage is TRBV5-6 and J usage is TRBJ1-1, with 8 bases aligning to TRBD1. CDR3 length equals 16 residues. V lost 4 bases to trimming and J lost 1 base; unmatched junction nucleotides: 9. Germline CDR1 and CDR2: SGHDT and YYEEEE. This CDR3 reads CASSRPGTGANTEAFF. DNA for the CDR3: TGTGCCAGCAGCCGTCCCGGGACAGGTGCGAACACTGAAGCTTTCTTT.

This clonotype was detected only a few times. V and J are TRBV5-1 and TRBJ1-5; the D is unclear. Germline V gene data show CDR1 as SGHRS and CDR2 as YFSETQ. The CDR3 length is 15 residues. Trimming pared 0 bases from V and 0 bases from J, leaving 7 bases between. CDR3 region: CASSLEGLSNQPQHF. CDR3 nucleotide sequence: TGCGCCAGCAGCTTGGAAGGTCTTAGCAATCAGCCCCAGCATTTT.

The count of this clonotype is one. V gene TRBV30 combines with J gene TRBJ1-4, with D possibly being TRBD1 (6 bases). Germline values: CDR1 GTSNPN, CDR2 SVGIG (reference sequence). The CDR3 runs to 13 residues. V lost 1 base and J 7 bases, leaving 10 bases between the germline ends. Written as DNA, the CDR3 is TGTGCCTGGAGTGGGGGGCACGGTGAAAAACTGTTTTTT. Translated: CAWSGGHGEKLFF.

In DNA form, the CDR3 reads TGTGCCAGCAGGAGCGGGGCTTATAGCAATCAGCCCCAGCATTTT. Its translation is CASRSGAYSNQPQHF. The V gene is TRBV2, the J gene TRBJ1-5, with a weak D call TRBD1 (5 bases). Germline-derived CDR1 and CDR2 are SNHLY and FYNNEI. CDR3 size: 15 residues. Trimming took 6 bases from V and 0 from J, leaving 12 bases between them.